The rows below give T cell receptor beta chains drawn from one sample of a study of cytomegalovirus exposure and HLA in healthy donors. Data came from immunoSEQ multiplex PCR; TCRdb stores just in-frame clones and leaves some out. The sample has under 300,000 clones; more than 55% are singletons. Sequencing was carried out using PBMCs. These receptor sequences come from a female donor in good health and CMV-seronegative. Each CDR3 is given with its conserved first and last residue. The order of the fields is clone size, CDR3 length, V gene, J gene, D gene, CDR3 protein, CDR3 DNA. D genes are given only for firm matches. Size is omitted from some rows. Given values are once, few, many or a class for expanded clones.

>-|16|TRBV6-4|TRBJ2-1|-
CASSAWTDPSYNEQFF
TGTGCCAGCAGCGCCTGGACAGACCCTTCCTACAATGAGCAGTTCTTC
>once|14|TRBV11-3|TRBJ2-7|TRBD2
CASSFYRGAYEQYF
TGTGCCAGCAGCTTTTACCGGGGGGCCTACGAGCAGTACTTC
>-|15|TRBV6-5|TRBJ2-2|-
CASSYSGPVTGELFF
TGTGCCAGCAGTTACTCGGGCCCCGTGACCGGGGAGCTGTTTTTT
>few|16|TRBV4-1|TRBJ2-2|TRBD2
CASSQGSGANTGELFF
TGCGCCAGCAGCCAAGGAAGCGGGGCGAACACCGGGGAGCTGTTTTTT
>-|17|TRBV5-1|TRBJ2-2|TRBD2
CASSLGGLAANTGELFF
TGCGCCAGCAGCCTGGGCGGGCTAGCGGCGAACACCGGGGAGCTGTTTTTT
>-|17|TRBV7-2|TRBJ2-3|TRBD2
CASSSKTSGGTTDTQYF
TGTGCCAGCAGCTCGAAGACTAGCGGGGGGACCACAGATACGCAGTATTTT
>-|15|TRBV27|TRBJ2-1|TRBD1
CASTTGTGAYNEQFF
TGTGCCAGCACAACCGGGACAGGGGCTTACAATGAGCAGTTCTTC
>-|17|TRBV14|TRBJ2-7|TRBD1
CASSPISLRDSGYEQYF
TGTGCCAGCAGCCCCATTTCCTTGAGGGACAGTGGCTACGAGCAGTACTTC
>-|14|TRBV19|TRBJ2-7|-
CASSVVPGSYEQYF
TGTGCCAGTAGTGTTGTCCCAGGTTCCTACGAGCAGTACTTC
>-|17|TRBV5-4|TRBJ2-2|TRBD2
CASSVARASGSSRELFF
TGTGCCAGCAGCGTGGCAAGGGCTAGCGGGAGTTCAAGGGAGCTGTTTTTT
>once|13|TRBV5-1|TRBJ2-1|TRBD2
CASSSGLAGVGFF
TGCGCCAGCAGCTCGGGACTAGCGGGAGTGGGGTTCTTC
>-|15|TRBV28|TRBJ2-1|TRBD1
CASGDRAVEGNEQFF
TGTGCCTCCGGGGACAGGGCGGTAGAAGGGAATGAGCAGTTCTTC
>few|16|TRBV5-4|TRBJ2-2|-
CASSLGVLSGTGELFF
TGTGCCAGCAGCTTGGGGGTCCTTAGCGGCACCGGGGAGCTGTTTTTT
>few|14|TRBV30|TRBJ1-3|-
CAWRGVFSGNTIYF
TGTGCCTGGAGAGGGGTGTTCTCTGGAAACACCATATATTTT
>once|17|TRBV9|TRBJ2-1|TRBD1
CASSVYSTGIDYNEQFF
TGTGCCAGCAGCGTTTATTCGACAGGGATCGACTACAATGAGCAGTTCTTC
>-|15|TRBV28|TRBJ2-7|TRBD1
CASSFRQGISYEQYF
TGTGCCAGCAGTTTCAGACAGGGGATATCCTACGAGCAGTACTTC
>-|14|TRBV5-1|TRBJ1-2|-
CASSLGSNRDGYTF
TGCGCCAGCAGCTTGGGGAGTAATCGAGATGGCTACACCTTC
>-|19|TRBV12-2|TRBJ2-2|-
CASRLIRGIAKDCTGELFF
TGTGCAAGTCGCTTAATAAGGGGAATAGCTAAGGATTGCACCGGGGAGCTGTTTTTT
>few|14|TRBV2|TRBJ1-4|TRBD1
CAAIGGRTGLKLFF
TGTGCCGCCATAGGTGGACGGACAGGGTTGAAACTGTTTTTT
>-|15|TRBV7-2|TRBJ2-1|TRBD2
CASSPPGLVYNEQFF
TGTGCCAGCAGCCCCCCGGGACTAGTTTACAATGAGCAGTTCTTC